This T cell receptor (beta chain) is from a study of T cell responses to AZD1222 COVID-19 vaccine. Findings and caveats of the study: Spike as a whole was targeted by vaccine-associated CD4 TCRs, dominant at 160-218 and 743-854.

Concerning this clone: The antigen is unknown. The junction departs from the called germline gene at one end, perhaps through a read error.

Generated by immunoSEQ multiplex PCR, the TCRdb table keeps only in-frame clones and is missing some. The sample lists 150,000 or so clones, around 89% occurring once. CDR1 and CDR2 (germline): SGHTA, FQGNSA. CDR3 length: 16 residues. Here the sequenced sample was peripheral blood, taken on day 0 of AZD1222 vaccination. The rearrangement joins TRBV7-2 to TRBJ1-3, with no clear D. The TCR comes from an adult in good health. CDR3: CASRLGAARSGNTIYF. In nucleotides, the CDR3 is TGTGCCAGCAGATTAGGTGCAGCGCGGTCTGGAAACACCATATATTTT.